The 22 T cell receptor beta chains presented below share a single source sample, sequenced in a study of blood T cell repertoires in COVID-19. Only in-frame clones appear in the TCRdb table, and some are missing; sequencing was by immunoSEQ multiplex PCR. The sample holds roughly 310,000 clones, roughly 90% seen once. Material: peripheral blood. The receptors derive from a woman aged 25 to 39 with COVID-19, enrolled during active disease.

In the case of this clone: This specimen includes other DNA sequences encoding the same CDR3. The J gene is TRBJ1-1, the V gene TRBV5-1; a weak D match, TRBD1 (6 bases). CDR1 is SGHRS, CDR2 YFSETQ, per germline. The V end was cut by 0 bases, the J end by 1 base, with 7 bases between. The length of the CDR3 is 14 residues. The CDR3 DNA reads TGCGCCAGCAGCTTGGAAGGGGGGAACACTGAAGCTTTCTTT. Its translation: CASSLEGGNTEAFF.

This chain uses TRBV24-1 with TRBJ2-2; 9 positions match TRBD1. V trimming: 6 bases; J trimming: 6 bases; junction bases outside the gene matches: 4. Per germline, CDR1 KGHDR and CDR2 SFDVKD. The CDR3 sequence is 14 residues long. DNA for the CDR3: TGTGCCACCAGTAACAGGGGGCTGCCCGGGGAGCTGTTTTTT. Its translation: CATSNRGLPGELFF.

This sequence joins TRBV28 and TRBJ1-6, with 8 bases fitting TRBD1. There are 15 residues in the CDR3. Germline CDR1 MDHEN, CDR2 SYDVKM. The V segment lost 10 bases and the J segment 7 bases; nucleotides outside the gene matches: 12. The CDR3 bases are TGTGCCACCCGAACCCAGGGGGCTGGGAATTCACCCCTCCACTTT. This encodes CATRTQGAGNSPLHF.

The chain combines TRBV30 with TRBJ2-1; 8 bases are shared with TRBD2. After removal of 2 bases from V and 7 bases from J, the junction contained 13 bases not matched to a gene. This CDR3 region has 16 residues. In germline, CDR1 is GTSNPN, CDR2 SVGIG (reference sequence). Here the CDR3 DNA reads TGTGCCTGGAGTTTAGCCGGGACTAGGGTAGGGAATGAGCAGTTCTTC. This sequence encodes CAWSLAGTRVGNEQFF. The full variable domain, completed using reference TRBV30 and TRBJ2-1, is SQTIHQWPATLVQPVGSPLSLECTVEGTSNPNLYWYRQAAGRGLQLLFYSVGIGQISSEVPQNLSASRPQDRQFILSSKKLLLSDSGFYLCAWSLAGTRVGNEQFFGPGTRLTVL.

V and J are TRBV19 and TRBJ2-3, with 9 bases that match TRBD2. CDR1 is LNHDA and CDR2 is SQIVND in the germline V gene (reference sequence). This CDR3 is 15 amino acids long. V trimming: 5 bases; J trimming: 0 bases; junction bases outside the gene matches: 3. The CDR3 is CASSSSGVSTDTQYF. CDR3 bases: TGTGCCAGTAGTTCTAGCGGGGTTAGCACAGATACGCAGTATTTT.

The chain carries TRBV14 and TRBJ2-7; 9 nucleotides align to TRBD2. V was clipped by 4 bases and J by 3 bases; unmatched bases: 10. In germline, CDR1 is SGHDN, CDR2 FVKESK. CDR3 length: 16 residues. CDR3 nucleotides: TGTGCCAGCAGCCCACTACTGACTAGCGGATACTACGAGCAGTACTTC. Translated, it gives CASSPLLTSGYYEQYF.

V and J are TRBV10-2 and TRBJ1-5; TRBD1 aligns across 9 bases. Per the germline V gene, CDR1 is WSHSY and CDR2 is SAAADI. The CDR3 runs to 15 residues. Trimming removed 6 bases from V and 6 bases from J; junction bases left unmatched: 9. CDR3: CASSPGTGSRQPQHF. The DNA of the CDR3 is TGCGCCAGCAGCCCCGGGACAGGGTCGCGTCAGCCCCAGCATTTT.

The chain joins TRBV6-5 to TRBJ1-5, with 7 bases matching TRBD1. CDR3 length: 13 amino acids. V lost 6 bases to trimming and J lost 7 bases; unmatched junction nucleotides: 6. Germline-derived CDR1 and CDR2 are MNHEY and SVGAGI. CDR3 sequence reads: CASSPDRVQPQHF. In nucleotides, the CDR3 is TGTGCCAGCAGCCCCGACAGGGTACAGCCCCAGCATTTT.

The CDR3 DNA follows: TGTGCCAGCAGCGAAGAGGCAGGGTCCTACGAGCAGTACTTC. Residues: CASSEEAGSYEQYF. This chain uses TRBV11-2 with TRBJ2-7; D may be TRBD1 (5 bases). The CDR3 loop spans 14 amino acids. V was cut by 5 bases and J by 1 base, with 12 bases left in between. Germline V gene lookup returns CDR1 SGHAT and CDR2 FQNNGV.

V and J are TRBV2 and TRBJ2-7, with 7 positions matching TRBD1. V gave up 6 bases and J gave up 4 bases; unmatched junction bases: 9. CDR3 length equals 14 residues. CDR1 and CDR2 from the germline V gene are SNHLY and FYNNEI. CDR3 protein: CASRLPGQRYEQYF. CDR3 nucleotide sequence: TGTGCCAGCAGATTACCGGGACAGAGATACGAGCAGTACTTC.

The chain has TRBV7-3 and TRBJ2-1; 9 bases agree with TRBD2. This CDR3 is 16 amino acids long. The germline V gene has CDR1 SGHTA and CDR2 FQGTGA. Trimming took 5 bases from V and 10 from J; bases not matched to a gene: 15. CDR3 loop: CASSPLTSGSGVEQFF. CDR3 sequence (DNA): TGTGCCAGCAGCCCCCTCACTAGCGGGTCCGGCGTCGAGCAGTTCTTC.

V usage is TRBV7-8 and J usage is TRBJ2-1; 12 bases match TRBD2. Germline V lookup: CDR1 SGHVS, CDR2 FQNEAQ. The CDR3 is 16 amino acids. With 5 bases clipped from V and 8 bases from J, the junction kept 10 bases outside the gene matches. The CDR3 loop is CASSPASGRAWDEQFF. In DNA form, the CDR3 reads TGTGCCAGCAGCCCCGCTAGCGGGAGGGCCTGGGATGAGCAGTTCTTC.

This chain links TRBV5-1 with TRBJ1-4; no clear D gene. The CDR3 has 15 residues. In germline, CDR1 is SGHRS, CDR2 YFSETQ. V was clipped by 0 bases and J by 4 bases, with 10 bases between them. The CDR3 region has the DNA TGCGCCAGCAGCTTGGGGGCCTTCGGTAATGAAAAACTGTTTTTT. Protein sequence: CASSLGAFGNEKLFF.

The chain combines TRBV6-5 with TRBJ1-2; 7 positions agree with TRBD1. After removal of 6 bases from V and 2 bases from J, the junction contained 6 bases not matched to a gene. From germline, CDR1 is MNHEY and CDR2 SVGAGI. The CDR3 runs to 14 residues. The CDR3 reads CASRPRDSNYGYTF. The CDR3 coding sequence is TGTGCCAGCAGACCCCGGGACAGCAACTATGGCTACACCTTC.

The genes are TRBV27 and TRBJ1-5; D is undetermined. V was trimmed by 8 bases and J by 0 bases, leaving 17 bases between them. In germline, CDR1 is MNHEY, CDR2 SMNVEV (reference sequence). CDR3 length equals 16 residues. Here the CDR3 DNA reads TGTGCCAGCGCTCCACGATCACTTTATAGCAATCAGCCCCAGCATTTT. Amino acids: CASAPRSLYSNQPQHF.

J is TRBJ2-5 and V is TRBV5-8, with TRBD1 as a possible D gene (5 bases). The ends were cut back, 7 bases at V and 2 bases at J, with 15 bases in the middle. CDR1 is SGHTS and CDR2 is YDEGEE in the germline V gene. The CDR3 is made up of 14 amino acids. The CDR3, as DNA: TGTGCCAGCCTCTCGGACACAGGACAAGAGACCCAGTACTTC. This sequence encodes CASLSDTGQETQYF. Using reference TRBV5-8 and TRBJ2-5 for the parts outside the CDR3, the full variable domain is EAGVTQSPTHLIKTRGQQATLRCSPISGHTSVYWYQQALGLGLQFLLWYDEGEERNRGNFPPRFSGRQFPNYSSELNVNALELEDSALYLCASLSDTGQETQYFGPGTRLLVL.

The CDR3 is CASSLAVVGGASDTQYF. The DNA for the CDR3 is TGTGCCAGCAGCCTCGCCGTGGTAGGGGGCGCCTCAGATACGCAGTATTTT. The chain uses TRBV3-1 (or the pseudogene TRBV3-2) and TRBJ2-3, with TRBD1 identical over 7 bases. The V gene's germline CDR1 is LGHDT and CDR2 YNNKEL (reference sequence). The V and J ends lost 4 bases and 4 bases, in that order; junction bases with no gene match: 14. The length of the CDR3 is 17 residues.

This sequence joins TRBV7-8 and TRBJ2-7; 9 bases are a match to TRBD2. CDR1 and CDR2 (germline): SGHVS, FQNEAQ. Losses at the gene ends were 5 bases for V and 0 bases for J; bases not matched to a gene: 5. The CDR3 runs to 15 residues. CDR3 loop: CASSRTLAGSYEQYF. DNA of the CDR3: TGTGCCAGCAGCCGTACACTAGCGGGCTCCTACGAGCAGTACTTC.

The chain carries TRBV7-7 and TRBJ2-7; TRBD1 might be the D (6 bases). The germline V gene encodes CDR1 SSHAT and CDR2 FNYEAQ (reference sequence). This CDR3 spans 15 amino acids. V was trimmed by 5 bases and J by 5 bases, leaving 19 bases between them. CDR3 sequence reads: CASSQGLGASNEQYF. The CDR3 nucleotides read TGTGCCAGCAGCCAAGGGTTGGGGGCGAGCAACGAGCAGTACTTC.

The chain combines TRBV27 with TRBJ1-5; TRBD1 aligns across 7 bases. This CDR3 contains 15 residues. V lost 2 bases to trimming and J lost 3 bases; unmatched junction nucleotides: 4. Per the germline V gene, CDR1 is MNHEY and CDR2 is SMNVEV (reference sequence). The CDR3 loop reads CASSLKQGLNQPQHF. The CDR3 DNA is TGTGCCAGCAGTTTAAAACAGGGGCTCAATCAGCCCCAGCATTTT.

V and J are TRBV5-3 and TRBJ1-1, with TRBD1 matching 11 bases. TRBV5-3 is an ORF; its function is uncertain. This CDR3 has 15 amino acids. J gave up 5 bases and V 7 bases, and 10 bases lay outside the gene matches. The CDR3 reads CARSGQGAPGTEAFF. The CDR3 bases are TGTGCCAGATCAGGACAGGGGGCGCCGGGGACTGAAGCTTTCTTT.

The chain couples TRBV2 to TRBJ1-5; D might be TRBD1 (6 bases). The CDR3 covers 15 residues. Germline V gene lookup returns CDR1 SNHLY and CDR2 FYNNEI. The germline V and J ends were trimmed by 2 bases and 5 bases, with 13 bases remaining between them. CDR3 sequence: CASSELVEGDQPQHF. In DNA form, the CDR3 reads TGTGCCAGCAGTGAATTGGTTGAGGGGGATCAGCCCCAGCATTTT.